This entry lists 4 T cell receptor beta chains sequenced from one sample in a study of blood T cell repertoires in COVID-19. Data came from immunoSEQ multiplex PCR; TCRdb stores just in-frame clones and leaves some out. The repertoire consists of 200,000 to 250,000 clones, with 83% occurring once and the leading ten covering roughly 7%. Sequenced input: peripheral blood. These receptors were collected from a woman aged 50 to 60 with acute or convalescent COVID-19.

This chain connects TRBV19 to TRBJ2-7; 9 bases fit TRBD1. The V gene's germline CDR1 is LNHDA and CDR2 SQIVND (reference sequence). J gave up 6 bases and V 6 bases, and 9 bases lay outside the gene matches. The CDR3 contains 14 residues. CDR3 nucleotide sequence: TGTGCCAGTAGCAGGCGGGACAGGGTTGTCGAGCAGTACTTC. Translated, it gives CASSRRDRVVEQYF.

The chain joins TRBV6-5 to TRBJ1-1, with D tentatively TRBD1 (6 bases). Germline V CDR1 and CDR2: MNHEY, SVGAGI. The CDR3 is made up of 11 amino acids. Trimming shortened V by 6 bases and J by 11 bases, and 13 bases separated the two germline ends. The CDR3 loop is CASRAGAGAFF. For the CDR3, the DNA is TGTGCCAGCAGGGCAGGGGCCGGGGCTTTCTTT.

The chain employs TRBV19 and TRBJ1-4, with 8 bases that match TRBD1. CDR3 length: 14 residues. The germline CDR1 and CDR2 sequences are LNHDA and SQIVND (reference sequence). Trimming at V came to 7 bases and at J to 7 bases, leaving 8 bases not matched to a gene. CDR3 in DNA: TGTGCCAGTACCTTAACAGGGGGGCGTGAAAAACTGTTTTTT. Translation gives CASTLTGGREKLFF.

The chain joins TRBV2 to TRBJ1-2; D may be TRBD1 (5 bases). The germline V gene has CDR1 SNHLY and CDR2 FYNNEI. This CDR3 region has 14 residues. V was trimmed by 4 bases and J by 4 bases, leaving 13 bases between them. CDR3 sequence (DNA): TGTGCCAGCAGTGCGCTACAGGCTAGCTATGGCTACACCTTC. It translates to CASSALQASYGYTF.